This TCR beta chain was recovered during a study of shared clonotypes between healthy human individuals. Study results and caveats: Read depth was anticipated to influence clonotype sharing among donors.

With regard to this clone: The target antigen is unknown.

The CDR3 runs 18 residues. With V trimmed by 5 bases and J by 0 bases, 9 bases remained unmatched. Germline V CDR1 and CDR2: SGHAT, FQNNGV. Method: immunoSEQ multiplex PCR; TCRdb's copy keeps in-frame clones and lacks some. Counted here are 2 million to 2.5 million clones, roughly 95% occurring once; the ten biggest clones make up 0.1% to 0.15%. The source of this sequence is a man aged 18 to 30 in good health. The sequenced material came from naive CD4+ T cells sorted from blood. Subset meaning: CD45RA+ positively selected. This chain links TRBV11-2 with TRBJ1-6; 8 bases align to TRBD1. For the CDR3, the DNA is TGTGCCAGCAGCCTAGGGACAGGCGCGAGCTCCTATAATTCACCCCTCCACTTT. Its translation is CASSLGTGASSYNSPLHF. The full variable domain, with the rest looked up from reference TRBV11-2 and TRBJ1-6, is EAGVAQSPRYKIIEKRQSVAFWCNPISGHATLYWYQQILGQGPKLLIQFQNNGVVDDSQLPKDRFSAERLKGVDSTLKIQPAKLEDSAVYLCASSLGTGASSYNSPLHFGNGTRLTVT.